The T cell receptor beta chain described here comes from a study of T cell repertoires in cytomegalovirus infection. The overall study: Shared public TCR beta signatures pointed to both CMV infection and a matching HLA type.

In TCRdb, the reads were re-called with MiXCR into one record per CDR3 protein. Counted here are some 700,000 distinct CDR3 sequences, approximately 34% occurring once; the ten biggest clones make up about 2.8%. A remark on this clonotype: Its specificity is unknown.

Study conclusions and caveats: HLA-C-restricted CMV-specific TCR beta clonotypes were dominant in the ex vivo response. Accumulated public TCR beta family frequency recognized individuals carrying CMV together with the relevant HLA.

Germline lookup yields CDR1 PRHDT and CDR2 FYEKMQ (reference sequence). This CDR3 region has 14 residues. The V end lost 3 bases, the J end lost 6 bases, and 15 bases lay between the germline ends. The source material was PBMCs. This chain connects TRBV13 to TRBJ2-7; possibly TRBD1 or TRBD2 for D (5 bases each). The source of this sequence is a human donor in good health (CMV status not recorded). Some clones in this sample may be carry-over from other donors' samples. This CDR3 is CASSFGQGPSEQYF. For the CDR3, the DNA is TGTGCCAGCAGCTTCGGGCAGGGACCCTCCGAGCAGTACTTC. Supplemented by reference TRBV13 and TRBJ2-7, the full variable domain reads AAGVIQSPRHLIKEKRETATLKCYPIPRHDTVYWYQQGPGQDPQFLISFYEKMQSDKGSIPDRFSAQQFSDYHSELNMSSLELGDSALYFCASSFGQGPSEQYFGPGTRLTVT.